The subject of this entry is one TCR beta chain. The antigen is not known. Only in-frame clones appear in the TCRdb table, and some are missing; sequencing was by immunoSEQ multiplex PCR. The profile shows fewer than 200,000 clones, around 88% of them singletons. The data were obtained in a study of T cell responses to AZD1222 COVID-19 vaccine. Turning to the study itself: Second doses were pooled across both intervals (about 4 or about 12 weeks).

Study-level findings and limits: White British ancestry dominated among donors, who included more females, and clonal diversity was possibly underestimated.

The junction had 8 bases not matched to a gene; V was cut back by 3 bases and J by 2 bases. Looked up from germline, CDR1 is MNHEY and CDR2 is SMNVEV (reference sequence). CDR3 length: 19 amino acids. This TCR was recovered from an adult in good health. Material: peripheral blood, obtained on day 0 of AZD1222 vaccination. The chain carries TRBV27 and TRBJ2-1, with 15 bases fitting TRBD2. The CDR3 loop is CASSFRVGTSGRPYNEQFF. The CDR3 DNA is TGTGCCAGCAGTTTCAGGGTCGGGACTAGCGGGAGGCCCTACAATGAGCAGTTCTTC.